This record covers a single T cell receptor (beta chain). The data stem from a study of shared clonotypes between healthy human individuals. This CDR3 is built from 15 residues. V dropped 5 bases and J dropped 4; count of bases not matched to a gene: 6. Looked up from germline, CDR1 is SGHAT and CDR2 is FQNNGV. Methods used by the authors: Filtering differed since immunoSEQ provided only junctions, with no quality scores. Sequencing was performed with immunoSEQ multiplex PCR; in TCRdb, only in-frame clones are kept and a portion is missing. That table is the source of V, J and clone size, and D and trimming were worked out from the DNA. The sample records about 2,100,000 clones, 85% to 95% being singletons. Naivety among CD8 cells was defined by CD45RO negativity and positive CCR7 selection, thereby excluding terminally differentiated effector memory CD45RA+ cells. The study drew its donors from healthy HIV-negative adults without recent acute infections or vaccinations.

The sequence came from a man aged 18 to 29 in good health. Some clones in this sample may be carry-over from other donors' samples. This chain connects TRBV11-2 to TRBJ2-3; TRBD2 agrees at 10 bases. The sample was naive CD8+ T cells from PBMCs. The CDR3 DNA reads TGTGCCAGCAGCCCCGCTAGCGGGAGTGCAGATACGCAGTATTTT. Encoded protein: CASSPASGSADTQYF.